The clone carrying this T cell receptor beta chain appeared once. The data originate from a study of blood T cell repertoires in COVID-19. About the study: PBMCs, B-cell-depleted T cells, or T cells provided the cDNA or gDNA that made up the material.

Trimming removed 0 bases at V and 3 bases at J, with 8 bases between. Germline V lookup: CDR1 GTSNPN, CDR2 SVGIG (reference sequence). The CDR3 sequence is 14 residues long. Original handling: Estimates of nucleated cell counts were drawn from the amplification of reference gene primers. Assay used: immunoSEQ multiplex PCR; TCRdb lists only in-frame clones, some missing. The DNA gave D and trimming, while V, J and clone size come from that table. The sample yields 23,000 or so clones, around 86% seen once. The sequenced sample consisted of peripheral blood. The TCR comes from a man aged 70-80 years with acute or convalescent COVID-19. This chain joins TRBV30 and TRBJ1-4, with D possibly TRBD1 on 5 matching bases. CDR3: CAWSVGGANEKLFF. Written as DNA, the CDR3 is TGTGCCTGGAGTGTTGGGGGGGCTAATGAAAAACTGTTTTTT. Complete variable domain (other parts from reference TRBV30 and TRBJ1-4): SQTIHQWPATLVQPVGSPLSLECTVEGTSNPNLYWYRQAAGRGLQLLFYSVGIGQISSEVPQNLSASRPQDRQFILSSKKLLLSDSGFYLCAWSVGGANEKLFFGSGTQLSVL.